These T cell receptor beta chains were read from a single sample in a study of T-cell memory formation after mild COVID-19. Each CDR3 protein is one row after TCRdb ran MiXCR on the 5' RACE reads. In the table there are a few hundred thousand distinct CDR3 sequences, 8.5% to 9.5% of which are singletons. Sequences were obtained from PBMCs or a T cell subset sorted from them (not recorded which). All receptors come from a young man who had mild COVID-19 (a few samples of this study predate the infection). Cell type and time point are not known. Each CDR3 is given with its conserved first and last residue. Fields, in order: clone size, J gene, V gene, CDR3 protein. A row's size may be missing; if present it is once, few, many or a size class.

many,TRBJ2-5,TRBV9,CASNQLAGSEETQYF
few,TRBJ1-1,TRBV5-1,CASSLGPSIGNTEAFF
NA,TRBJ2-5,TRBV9,CASSGGPLAGGETQYF
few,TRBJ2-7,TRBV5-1,CASSLAPQETYEQYF
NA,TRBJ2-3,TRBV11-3,CASSFEGSVDTQYF
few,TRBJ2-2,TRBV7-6,CASSLTDGTPTGELFF
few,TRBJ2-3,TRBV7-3,CASSSTSGGSDTQYF
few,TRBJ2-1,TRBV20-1,CSARDTVSYNEQFF
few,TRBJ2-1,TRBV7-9,CASSGGSGVSYNEQFF
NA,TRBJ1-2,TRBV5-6,CASSPPTRLLNYGYTF
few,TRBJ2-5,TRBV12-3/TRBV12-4,CASSLGLAGSETQYF
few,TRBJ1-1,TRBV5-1,CASSAPGNTEAFF
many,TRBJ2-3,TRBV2,CASSEAIGSVDTQYF
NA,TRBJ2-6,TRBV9,CASSFRDRDSGANVLTF
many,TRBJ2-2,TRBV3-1,CASISSGTGKVGELFF
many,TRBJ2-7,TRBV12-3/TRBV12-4,CAISRTSKNEQYF
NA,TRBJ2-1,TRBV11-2,CASSRGGLYNEQFF
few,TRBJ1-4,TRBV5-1,CASSSPEGSNEKLFF
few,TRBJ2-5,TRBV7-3,CASSLDSFGTQYF
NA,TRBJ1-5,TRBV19,CASSMGQGNQPQHF
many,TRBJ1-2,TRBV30,CAWSRSGTGMISYGYTF
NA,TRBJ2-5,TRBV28,CASSFYTGGQGYQETQYF
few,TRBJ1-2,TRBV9,CASSDTSNYGYTF
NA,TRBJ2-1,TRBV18,CASSPPGGGAGNEQFF
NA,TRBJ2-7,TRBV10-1,CASSESTGRGNYEQYF
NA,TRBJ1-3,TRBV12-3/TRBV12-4,CASSLGVHGNTIYF
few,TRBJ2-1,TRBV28,CASSFPGSRDEQFF
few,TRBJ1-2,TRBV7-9,CASSLSSGPYGYTF
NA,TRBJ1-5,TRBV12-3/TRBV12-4,CASSAGGTINQPQHF
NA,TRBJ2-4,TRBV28,CASSFAGAGNIQYF
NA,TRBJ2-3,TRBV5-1,CASSPPPAGGPADTQYF
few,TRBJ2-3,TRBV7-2,CASSPPGASGGARDTQYF
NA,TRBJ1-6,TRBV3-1,CASSQDWDRKFSPLHF
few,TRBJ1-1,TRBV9,CASSLLLNTEAFF
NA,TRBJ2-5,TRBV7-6,CASSFGGGIAETQYF
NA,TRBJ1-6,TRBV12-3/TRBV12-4,CASSLQSYSPLHF
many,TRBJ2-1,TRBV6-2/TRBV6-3,CASSYSSGGVSEQFF
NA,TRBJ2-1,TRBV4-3,CASSPMGLEVGNEQFF
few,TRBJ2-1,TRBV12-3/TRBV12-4,CATGRYNEQFF
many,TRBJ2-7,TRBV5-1,CASRRGPLWEQYF
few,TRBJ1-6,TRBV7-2,CASSTLADSPLHF
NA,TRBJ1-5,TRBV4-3,CASSQDGTGDQPQHF
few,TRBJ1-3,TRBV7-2,CASSFAGNGGNTIYF
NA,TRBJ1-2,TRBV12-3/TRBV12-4,CASSLRHQMNGYTF
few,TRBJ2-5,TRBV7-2,CASRRTSGGAETQYF
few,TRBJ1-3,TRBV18,CASSPPSGGSGNTIYF
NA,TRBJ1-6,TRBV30,CAWSRGQGWNSPLHF
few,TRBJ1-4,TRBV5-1,CASSLGISTAPGEKLFF
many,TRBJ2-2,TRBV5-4,CASSFGFPNTGELFF
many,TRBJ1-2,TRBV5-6,CASSTSFGYTF
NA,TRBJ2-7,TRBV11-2,CASSQVTPGEQYF
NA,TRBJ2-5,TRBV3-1,CASSQFQGPQETQYF